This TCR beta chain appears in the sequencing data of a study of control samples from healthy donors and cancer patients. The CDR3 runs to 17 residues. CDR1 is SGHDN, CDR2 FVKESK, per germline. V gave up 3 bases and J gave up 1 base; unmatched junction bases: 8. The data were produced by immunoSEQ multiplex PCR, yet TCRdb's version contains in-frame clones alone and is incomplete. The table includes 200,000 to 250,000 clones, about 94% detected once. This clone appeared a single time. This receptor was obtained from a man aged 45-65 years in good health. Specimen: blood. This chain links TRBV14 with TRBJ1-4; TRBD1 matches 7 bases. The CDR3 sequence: CASSHIVQGQTNEKLFF. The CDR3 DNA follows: TGTGCCAGCAGCCATATCGTACAGGGGCAAACTAATGAAAAACTGTTTTTT.